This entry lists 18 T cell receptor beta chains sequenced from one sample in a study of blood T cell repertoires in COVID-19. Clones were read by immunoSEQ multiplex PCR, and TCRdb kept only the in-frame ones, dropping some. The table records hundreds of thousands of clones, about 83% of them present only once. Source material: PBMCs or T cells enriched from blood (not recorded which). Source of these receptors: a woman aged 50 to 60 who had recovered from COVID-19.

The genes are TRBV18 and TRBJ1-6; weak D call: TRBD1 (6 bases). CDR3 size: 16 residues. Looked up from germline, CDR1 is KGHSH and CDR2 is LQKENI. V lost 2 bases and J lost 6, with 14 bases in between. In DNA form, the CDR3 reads TGTGCCAGCTCACCAACCTACGCCAGGGGTAATTCACCCCTCCACTTT. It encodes CASSPTYARGNSPLHF.

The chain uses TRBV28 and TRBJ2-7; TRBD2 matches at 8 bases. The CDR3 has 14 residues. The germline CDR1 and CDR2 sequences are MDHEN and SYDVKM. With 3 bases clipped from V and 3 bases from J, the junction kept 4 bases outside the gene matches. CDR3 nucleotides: TGTGCCAGCAGTTTGAGGCTAGCGGGCTACGAGCAGTACTTC. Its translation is CASSLRLAGYEQYF.

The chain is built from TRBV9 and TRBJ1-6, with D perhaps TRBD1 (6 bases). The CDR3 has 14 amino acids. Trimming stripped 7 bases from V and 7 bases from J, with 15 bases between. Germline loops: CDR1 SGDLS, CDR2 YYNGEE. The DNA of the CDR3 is TGTGCCAGCCGGAAGACAGGTCAGAATTCACCCCTCCACTTT. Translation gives CASRKTGQNSPLHF.

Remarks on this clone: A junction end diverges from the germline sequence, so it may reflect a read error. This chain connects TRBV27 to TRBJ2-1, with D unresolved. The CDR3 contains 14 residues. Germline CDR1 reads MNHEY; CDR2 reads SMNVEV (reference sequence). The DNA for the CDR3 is TGTGCCAGCAGCTTATGGGCCTCCTACAATGAGCAGTTCTTC. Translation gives CASSLWASYNEQFF.

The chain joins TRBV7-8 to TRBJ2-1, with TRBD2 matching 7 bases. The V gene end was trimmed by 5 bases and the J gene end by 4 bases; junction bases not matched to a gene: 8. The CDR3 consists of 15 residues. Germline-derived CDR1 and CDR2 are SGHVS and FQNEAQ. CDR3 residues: CASSLGGVRYNEQFF. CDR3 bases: TGTGCCAGCAGCCTGGGGGGGGTCCGGTACAATGAGCAGTTCTTC.

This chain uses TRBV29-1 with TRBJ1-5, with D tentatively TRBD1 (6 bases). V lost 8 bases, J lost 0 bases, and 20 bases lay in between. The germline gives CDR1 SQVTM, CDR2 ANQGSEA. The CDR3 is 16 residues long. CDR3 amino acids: CSFGAHRAYSNQPQHF. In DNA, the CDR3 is TGCAGCTTCGGGGCTCACAGGGCCTATAGCAATCAGCCCCAGCATTTT.

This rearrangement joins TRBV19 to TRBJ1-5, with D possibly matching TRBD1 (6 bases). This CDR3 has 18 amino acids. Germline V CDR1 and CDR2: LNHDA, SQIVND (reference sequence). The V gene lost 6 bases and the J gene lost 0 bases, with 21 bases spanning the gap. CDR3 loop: CASRKGETSLYSNQPQHF. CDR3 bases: TGTGCCAGTAGGAAGGGGGAGACAAGCCTATATAGCAATCAGCCCCAGCATTTT. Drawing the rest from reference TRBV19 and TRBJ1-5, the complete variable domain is DGGITQSPKYLFRKEGQNVTLSCEQNLNHDAMYWYRQDPGQGLRLIYYSQIVNDFQKGDIAEGYSVSREKKESFPLTVTSAQKNPTAFYLCASRKGETSLYSNQPQHFGDGTRLSIL.

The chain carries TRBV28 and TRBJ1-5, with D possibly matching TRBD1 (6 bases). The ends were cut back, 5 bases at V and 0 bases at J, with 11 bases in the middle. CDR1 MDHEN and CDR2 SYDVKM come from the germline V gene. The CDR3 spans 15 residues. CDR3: CASSPDRNSNQPQHF. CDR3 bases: TGTGCCAGCAGTCCAGACAGGAATAGCAATCAGCCCCAGCATTTT. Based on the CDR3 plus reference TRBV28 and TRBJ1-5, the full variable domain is DVKVTQSSRYLVKRTGEKVFLECVQDMDHENMFWYRQDPGLGLRLIYFSYDVKMKEKGDIPEGYSVSREKKERFSLILESASTNQTSMYLCASSPDRNSNQPQHFGDGTRLSIL.

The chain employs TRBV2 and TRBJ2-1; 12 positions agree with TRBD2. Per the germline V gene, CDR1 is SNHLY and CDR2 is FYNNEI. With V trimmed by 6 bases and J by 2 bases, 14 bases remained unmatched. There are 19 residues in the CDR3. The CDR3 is CASSPSSGRALNPYNEQFF. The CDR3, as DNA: TGTGCCAGCAGCCCCTCTAGCGGGAGGGCTTTAAACCCCTACAATGAGCAGTTCTTC.

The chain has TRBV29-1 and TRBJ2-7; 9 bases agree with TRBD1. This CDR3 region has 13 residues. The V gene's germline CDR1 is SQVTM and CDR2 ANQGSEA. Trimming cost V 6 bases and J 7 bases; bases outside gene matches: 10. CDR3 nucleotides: TGCAGCGTGGCAAACAGGGGGCTGGATGAGCAGTACTTC. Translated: CSVANRGLDEQYF.

The CDR3 nucleotides read TGTGCCAGCAGTTACCGGCCAGGGCAAATTCAGCCCCAGCATTTT. Its translation is CASSYRPGQIQPQHF. The chain is built from TRBV6-2 or TRBV6-3 and TRBJ1-5, with D possibly being TRBD1 (5 bases). The V gene lost 2 bases and the J gene lost 6 bases, with 14 bases spanning the gap. The CDR3 runs 15 residues. Germline V CDR1 and CDR2: MNHEY, SVGEGT.

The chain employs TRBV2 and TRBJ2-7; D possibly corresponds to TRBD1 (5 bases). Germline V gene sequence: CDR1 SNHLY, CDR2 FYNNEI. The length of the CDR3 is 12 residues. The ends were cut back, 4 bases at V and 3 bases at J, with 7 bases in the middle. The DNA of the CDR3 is TGTGCCAGCAGTGGACAGTTCTACGAGCAGTACTTC. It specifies CASSGQFYEQYF.

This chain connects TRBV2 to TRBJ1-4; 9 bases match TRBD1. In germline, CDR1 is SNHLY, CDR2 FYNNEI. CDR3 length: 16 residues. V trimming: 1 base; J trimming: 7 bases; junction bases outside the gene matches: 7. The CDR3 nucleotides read TGTGCCAGCAGTGAAGGGACAGGGGAGAAGGGTGAAAAACTGTTTTTT. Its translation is CASSEGTGEKGEKLFF.

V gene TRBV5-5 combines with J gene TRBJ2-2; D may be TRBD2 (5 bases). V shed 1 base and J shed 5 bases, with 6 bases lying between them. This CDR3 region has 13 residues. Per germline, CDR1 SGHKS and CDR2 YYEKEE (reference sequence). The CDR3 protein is CASSLRLTGELFF. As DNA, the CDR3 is TGTGCCAGCAGCTTGAGACTAACCGGGGAGCTGTTTTTT.

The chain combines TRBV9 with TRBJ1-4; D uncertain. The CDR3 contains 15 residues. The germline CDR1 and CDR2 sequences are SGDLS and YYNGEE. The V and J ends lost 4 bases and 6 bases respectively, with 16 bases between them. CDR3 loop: CASSPIGVGDEKLFF. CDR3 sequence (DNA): TGTGCCAGCAGCCCTATAGGTGTGGGAGATGAAAAACTGTTTTTT.

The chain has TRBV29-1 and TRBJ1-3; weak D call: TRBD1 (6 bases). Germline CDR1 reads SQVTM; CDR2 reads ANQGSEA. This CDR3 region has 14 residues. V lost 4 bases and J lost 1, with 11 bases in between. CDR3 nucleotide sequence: TGCAGCGTTGGAAGACAGGAATCTGGAAACACCATATATTTT. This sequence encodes CSVGRQESGNTIYF.

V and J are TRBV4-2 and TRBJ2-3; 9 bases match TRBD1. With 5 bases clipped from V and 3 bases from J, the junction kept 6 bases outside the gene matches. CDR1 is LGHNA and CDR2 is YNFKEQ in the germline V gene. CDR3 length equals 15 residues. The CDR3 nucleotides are TGTGCCAGCAGCTCGGGGACAGGGCTGACAGATACGCAGTATTTT. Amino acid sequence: CASSSGTGLTDTQYF.

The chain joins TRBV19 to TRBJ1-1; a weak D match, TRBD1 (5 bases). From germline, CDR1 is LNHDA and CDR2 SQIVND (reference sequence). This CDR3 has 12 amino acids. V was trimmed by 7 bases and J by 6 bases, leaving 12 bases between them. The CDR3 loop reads CASTLGGAEAFF. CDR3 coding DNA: TGTGCCAGTACCCTCGGAGGGGCTGAAGCTTTCTTT. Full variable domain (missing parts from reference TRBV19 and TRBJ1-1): DGGITQSPKYLFRKEGQNVTLSCEQNLNHDAMYWYRQDPGQGLRLIYYSQIVNDFQKGDIAEGYSVSREKKESFPLTVTSAQKNPTAFYLCASTLGGAEAFFGQGTRLTVV.